This T cell receptor beta chain derives from a study of Ad26.COV2.S vaccination and SARS-CoV-2 variants. Background on the study: COV1001, an Ad26.COV2.S trial, supplied this vaccine-arm donor.

The treatment: 15 to 20 received Ad26.COV2.S at low or high dose, single or two shots; several received placebo; per-sample allocation not given. Day 63 after the first injection of vaccine or placebo was the sampling time. Built on an Ad26 vector, the vaccine expressed Wuhan-strain SARS-CoV-2 spike. Sequenced by immunoSEQ multiplex PCR; TCRdb stores in-frame clones only, minus some. The data hold about 370,000 clones, with about nine tenths observed a single time. Germline CDR1 reads LGHNA; CDR2 reads YNFKEQ. V gave up 3 bases and J gave up 7 bases, with 12 bases separating them. This CDR3 region has 14 residues. Study observations and caveats: Vaccine recipients had higher spike-specific TCR breadth than placebo recipients.

A remark on this clone: Its target is unknown.

The sequence was collected from a person aged 18-60 years who received the Ad26.COV2.S COVID-19 vaccine or a placebo. The specimen was peripheral blood, collected in a trial of Ad26.COV2.S vaccine versus placebo. V and J are TRBV4-2 and TRBJ1-4, with D possibly matching TRBD1 (5 bases). As DNA, the CDR3 is TGTGCCAGCAGCCACCCAGGGTTGGCTGAAAAACTGTTTTTT. This sequence encodes CASSHPGLAEKLFF.